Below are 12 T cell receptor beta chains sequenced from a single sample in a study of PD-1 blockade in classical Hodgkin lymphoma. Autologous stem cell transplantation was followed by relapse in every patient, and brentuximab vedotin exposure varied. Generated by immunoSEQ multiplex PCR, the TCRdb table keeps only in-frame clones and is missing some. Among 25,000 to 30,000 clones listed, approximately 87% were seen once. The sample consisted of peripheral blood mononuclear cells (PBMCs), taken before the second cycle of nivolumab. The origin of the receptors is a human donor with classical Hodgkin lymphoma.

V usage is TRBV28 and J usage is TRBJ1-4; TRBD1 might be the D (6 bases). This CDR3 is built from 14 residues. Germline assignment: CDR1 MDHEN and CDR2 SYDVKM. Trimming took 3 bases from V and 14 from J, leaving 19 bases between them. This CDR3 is CASSFLTRGDVLFF. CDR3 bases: TGTGCCAGCAGTTTTCTGACAAGGGGGGATGTGCTGTTTTTT. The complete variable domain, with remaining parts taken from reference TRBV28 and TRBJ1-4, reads DVKVTQSSRYLVKRTGEKVFLECVQDMDHENMFWYRQDPGLGLRLIYFSYDVKMKEKGDIPEGYSVSREKKERFSLILESASTNQTSMYLCASSFLTRGDVLFFGSGTQLSVL.

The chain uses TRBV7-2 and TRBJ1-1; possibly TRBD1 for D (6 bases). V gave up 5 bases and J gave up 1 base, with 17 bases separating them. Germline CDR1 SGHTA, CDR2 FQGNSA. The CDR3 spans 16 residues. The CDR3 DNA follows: TGTGCCAGCAGCCTCAGAGGGACAACCTCGAACACTGAAGCTTTCTTT. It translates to CASSLRGTTSNTEAFF.

CDR3 protein: CASSLMYGLGNSPLHF. For the CDR3, the DNA is TGTGCCAGCAGCTTAATGTACGGCCTCGGAAATTCACCCCTCCACTTT. This sequence joins TRBV7-8 and TRBJ1-6; D remains unclear. This CDR3 has 16 residues. The V end was cut by 2 bases, the J end by 7 bases, with 15 bases between. CDR1 and CDR2 (germline): SGHVS, FQNEAQ.

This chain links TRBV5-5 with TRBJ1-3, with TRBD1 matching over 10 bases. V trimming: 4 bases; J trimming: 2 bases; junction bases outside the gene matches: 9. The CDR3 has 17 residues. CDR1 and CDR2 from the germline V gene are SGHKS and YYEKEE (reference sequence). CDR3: CASSPRQGAMTGNTIYF. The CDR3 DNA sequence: TGTGCCAGCAGCCCCCGACAGGGGGCCATGACTGGAAACACCATATATTTT.

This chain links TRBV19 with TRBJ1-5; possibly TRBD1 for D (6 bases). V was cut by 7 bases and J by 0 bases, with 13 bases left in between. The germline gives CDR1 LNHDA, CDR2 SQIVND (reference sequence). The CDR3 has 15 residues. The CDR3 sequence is CASTEWGHSNQPQHF. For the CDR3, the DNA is TGTGCCAGTACCGAATGGGGACATAGCAATCAGCCCCAGCATTTT.

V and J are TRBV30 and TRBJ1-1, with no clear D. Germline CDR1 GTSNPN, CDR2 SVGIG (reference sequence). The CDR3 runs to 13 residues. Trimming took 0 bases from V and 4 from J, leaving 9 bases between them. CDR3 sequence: CAWSVFGSTEAFF. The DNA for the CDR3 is TGTGCCTGGAGTGTGTTTGGGAGCACTGAAGCTTTCTTT.

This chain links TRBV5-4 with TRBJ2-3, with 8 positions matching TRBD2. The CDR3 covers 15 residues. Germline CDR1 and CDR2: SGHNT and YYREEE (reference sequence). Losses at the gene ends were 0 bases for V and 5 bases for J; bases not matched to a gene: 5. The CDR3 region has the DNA TGTGCCAGCAGCTTGGAGCGGGAGAGGGGAGATACGCAGTATTTT. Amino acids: CASSLERERGDTQYF. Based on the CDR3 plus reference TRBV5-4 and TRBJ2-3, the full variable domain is ETGVTQSPTHLIKTRGQQVTLRCSSQSGHNTVSWYQQALGQGPQFIFQYYREEENGRGNFPPRFSGLQFPNYSSELNVNALELDDSALYLCASSLERERGDTQYFGPGTRLTVL.

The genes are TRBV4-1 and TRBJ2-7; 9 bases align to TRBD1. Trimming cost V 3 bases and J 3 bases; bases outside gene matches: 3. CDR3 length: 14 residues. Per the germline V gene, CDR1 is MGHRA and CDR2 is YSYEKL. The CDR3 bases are TGCGCCAGCAGCCATAGGGGACAGGGCTACGAGCAGTACTTC. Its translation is CASSHRGQGYEQYF.

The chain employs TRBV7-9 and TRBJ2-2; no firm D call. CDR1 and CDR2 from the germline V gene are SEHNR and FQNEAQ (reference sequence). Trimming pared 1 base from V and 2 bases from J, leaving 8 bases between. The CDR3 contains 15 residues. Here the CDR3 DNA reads TGTGCCAGCAGCTTAGGTCCCTTAAACACCGGGGAGCTGTTTTTT. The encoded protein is CASSLGPLNTGELFF.

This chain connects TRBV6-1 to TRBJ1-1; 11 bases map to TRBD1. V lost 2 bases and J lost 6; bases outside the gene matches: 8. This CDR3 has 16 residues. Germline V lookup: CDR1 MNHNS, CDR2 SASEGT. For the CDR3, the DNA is TGTGCCAGCAGTGAACGGACAGGGGGCTTAGGAGCTGAAGCTTTCTTT. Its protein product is CASSERTGGLGAEAFF.

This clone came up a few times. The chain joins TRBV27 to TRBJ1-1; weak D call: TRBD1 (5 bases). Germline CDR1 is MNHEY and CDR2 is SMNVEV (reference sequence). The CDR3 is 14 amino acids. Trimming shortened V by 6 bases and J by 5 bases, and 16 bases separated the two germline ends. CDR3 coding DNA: TGTGCCAGCAGCTCTCCTTTGGGGGGGACTGAAGCTTTCTTT. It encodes CASSSPLGGTEAFF.

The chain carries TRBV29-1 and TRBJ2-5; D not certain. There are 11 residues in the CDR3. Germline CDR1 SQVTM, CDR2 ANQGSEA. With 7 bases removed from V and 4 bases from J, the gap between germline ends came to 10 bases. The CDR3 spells CSGALGETQYF. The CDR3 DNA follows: TGCAGCGGGGCCCTGGGAGAGACCCAGTACTTC.